Below are 6 T cell receptor beta chains sequenced from a single sample in a study of blood T cell repertoires in COVID-19. Libraries were prepared by immunoSEQ multiplex PCR; TCRdb keeps only in-frame clonotypes and omits some of them. The sample consists of roughly 97,000 clones, about four fifths of them appearing once. Sequenced sample: peripheral blood. The receptors here all came from a man aged 55 to 70 with acute or convalescent COVID-19.

This rearrangement joins TRBV19 to TRBJ2-2; D gene ambiguous. From germline, CDR1 is LNHDA and CDR2 SQIVND (reference sequence). CDR3 length: 15 residues. The V end was cut by 5 bases, the J end by 1 base, with 11 bases between. CDR3 amino acids: CASSGQIKNTGELFF. In DNA form, the CDR3 reads TGTGCCAGTAGTGGGCAGATTAAGAACACCGGGGAGCTGTTTTTT.

This clone has ten or more counts. The gene calls are TRBV11-2 and TRBJ2-1; 7 nucleotides line up with TRBD2. The CDR3 totals 15 residues. Losses at the gene ends were 6 bases for V and 2 bases for J; bases not matched to a gene: 7. Germline V gives CDR1 SGHAT, CDR2 FQNNGV. CDR3 region: CASRPLAGAYNEQFF. CDR3 in DNA: TGTGCCAGCAGGCCTCTGGCGGGAGCCTACAATGAGCAGTTCTTC.

The rearrangement joins TRBV5-1 to TRBJ1-1; D may be TRBD1 (6 bases). The CDR3 covers 15 residues. Looked up from germline, CDR1 is SGHRS and CDR2 is YFSETQ. V was cut by 4 bases and J by 5 bases, with 18 bases left in between. The CDR3 DNA sequence: TGCGCCAGCAGCAAGGAGGTCAGGGGATGGACTGAAGCTTTCTTT. It specifies CASSKEVRGWTEAFF. The variable domain in full, completed from reference TRBV5-1 and TRBJ1-1, reads KAGVTQTPRYLIKTRGQQVTLSCSPISGHRSVSWYQQTPGQGLQFLFEYFSETQRNKGNFPGRFSGRQFSNSRSEMNVSTLELGDSALYLCASSKEVRGWTEAFFGQGTRLTVV.

This chain connects TRBV19 to TRBJ2-3; TRBD1 agrees at 8 bases. Germline CDR1 is LNHDA and CDR2 is SQIVND (reference sequence). The V segment lost 7 bases and the J segment 2 bases; nucleotides outside the gene matches: 8. This CDR3 has 15 residues. CDR3 DNA sequence: TGTGCCAGTACCGAGACAGGGGCCCCCACAGATACGCAGTATTTT. Amino acids: CASTETGAPTDTQYF.

The chain combines TRBV5-1 with TRBJ1-6; no firm D call. V dropped 7 bases and J dropped 7 bases, with 12 bases sitting between them. Germline V gives CDR1 SGHRS, CDR2 YFSETQ. The CDR3 loop spans 13 amino acids. The CDR3 spells CASGYGENSPLHF. CDR3 nucleotides: TGCGCCAGCGGGTACGGGGAGAATTCACCCCTCCACTTT.

In its sample, this clone was seen a few times. The V gene is TRBV6-5, the J gene TRBJ1-5; 10 nucleotides match TRBD1. The J segment lost 3 bases and the V segment lost 7 bases, leaving 6 bases of the junction unmatched. The CDR3 contains 15 residues. In germline, CDR1 is MNHEY, CDR2 SVGAGI. The CDR3 region is CASNPTGGPNQPQHF. In DNA, the CDR3 is TGTGCCAGCAATCCGACAGGGGGCCCCAATCAGCCCCAGCATTTT.